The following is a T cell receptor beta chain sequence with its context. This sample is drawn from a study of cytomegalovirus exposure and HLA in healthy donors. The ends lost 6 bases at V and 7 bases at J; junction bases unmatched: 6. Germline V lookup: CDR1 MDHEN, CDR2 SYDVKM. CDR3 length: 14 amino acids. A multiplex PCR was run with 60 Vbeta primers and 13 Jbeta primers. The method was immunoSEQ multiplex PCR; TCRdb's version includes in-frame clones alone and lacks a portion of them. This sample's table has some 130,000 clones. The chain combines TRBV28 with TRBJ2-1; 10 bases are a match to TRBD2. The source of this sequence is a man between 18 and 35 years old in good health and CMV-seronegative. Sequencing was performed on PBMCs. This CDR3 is CASSASGSRNEQFF. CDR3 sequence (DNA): TGTGCCAGCAGCGCTAGCGGGAGCCGGAATGAGCAGTTCTTC.